A selection of T cell receptor beta chains follows, all from one sample in a study of T-cell memory formation after mild COVID-19. TCRdb re-called the 5' RACE reads through MiXCR, storing one row per CDR3 protein. The table includes approximately 250,000 distinct CDR3 sequences, 15% to 20% detected once. The sample was PBMCs or a T cell subset sorted from them (not recorded which). The receptors were sampled from a man between 18 and 35 years old who had mild COVID-19 (a few samples of this study predate the infection). Cell type and time point are not known. Each CDR3 is given without its conserved first and last residue. A D gene is named only where the DNA matches it firmly.

v_call	j_call	d_call	cdr3_aa
TRBV27	TRBJ2-7	.	ASKARGAYEQY
TRBV6-5	TRBJ2-2	.	ASSKWDPVGELF
TRBV29-1	TRBJ1-1	.	SVEDLGVGTEAF
TRBV20-1	TRBJ2-3	.	SASYRGSTDTQY
TRBV7-9	TRBJ1-6	.	ASSPTGGGDNSPLH
TRBV3-1	TRBJ1-2	.	ASSHHGLANYGYT
TRBV4-2	TRBJ2-3	TRBD1	ASSQWDRADTQY
TRBV20-1	TRBJ2-2	.	SAPSRLGTGELF
TRBV29-1	TRBJ2-3	TRBD1	SVGGTGNGDTQY
TRBV7-3	TRBJ2-1	TRBD1	ASSPIPGGRGRDEQF
TRBV7-9	TRBJ1-1	.	ASTPGGAYTEAF
TRBV9	TRBJ2-3	TRBD2	ASSHQRGRAPSTDTQY
TRBV7-2	TRBJ2-1	TRBD2	ASSLVWAGENEQF
TRBV29-1	TRBJ2-7	.	SVEILRRDLYEQY
TRBV10-3	TRBJ1-5	.	AISLTFGGRDQPQH
TRBV6-6	TRBJ2-3	TRBD2	ASSSLAGVADTQY
TRBV3-1	TRBJ1-2	.	ASSHPEGHGYT
TRBV20-1	TRBJ1-2	.	SARVREDYT
TRBV7-9	TRBJ2-3	.	ASSLSQGSSTDTQY
TRBV19	TRBJ2-5	TRBD2	ASSGLAGEQETQY
TRBV15	TRBJ2-3	.	ATSPRDGTYKADTQY
TRBV6-2/TRBV6-3	TRBJ2-5	.	ASSTRKKTQY
TRBV7-2	TRBJ2-5	.	ASSYTVGETQY
TRBV4-2	TRBJ2-7	TRBD2	ASSRATGLASYEQY
TRBV7-2	TRBJ2-2	TRBD2	ASSLGGKAGVGELF